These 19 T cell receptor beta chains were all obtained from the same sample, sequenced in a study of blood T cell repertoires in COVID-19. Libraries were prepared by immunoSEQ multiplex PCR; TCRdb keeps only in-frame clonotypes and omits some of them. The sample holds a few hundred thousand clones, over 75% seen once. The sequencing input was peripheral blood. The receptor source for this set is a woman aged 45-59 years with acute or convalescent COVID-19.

The CDR3 is CASSWQTGGANVLTF. The CDR3 region has the DNA TGTGCCAGCAGCTGGCAGACAGGGGGGGCCAACGTCCTGACTTTC. V and J are TRBV7-2 and TRBJ2-6; 7 bases are a match to TRBD1. Per the germline V gene, CDR1 is SGHTA and CDR2 is FQGNSA. The ends lost 4 bases at V and 4 bases at J; junction bases unmatched: 4. CDR3 size: 15 residues.

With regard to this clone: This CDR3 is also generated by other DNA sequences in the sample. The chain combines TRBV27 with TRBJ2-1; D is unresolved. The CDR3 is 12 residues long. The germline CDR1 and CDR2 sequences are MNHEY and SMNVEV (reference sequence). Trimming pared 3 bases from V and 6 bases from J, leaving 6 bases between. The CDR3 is CASSFSGNEQFF. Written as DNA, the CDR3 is TGTGCCAGCAGTTTCAGTGGCAATGAGCAGTTCTTC.

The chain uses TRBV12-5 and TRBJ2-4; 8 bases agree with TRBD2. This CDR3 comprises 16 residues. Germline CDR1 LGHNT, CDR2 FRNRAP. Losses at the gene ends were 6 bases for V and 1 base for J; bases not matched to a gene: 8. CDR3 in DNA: TGTGCTAGTGGGTCATCCCGGGAGGGGGCCAAAAACATTCAGTACTTC. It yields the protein CASGSSREGAKNIQYF.

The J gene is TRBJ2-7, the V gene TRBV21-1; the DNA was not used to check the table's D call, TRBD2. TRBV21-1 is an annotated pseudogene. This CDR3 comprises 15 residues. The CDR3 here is CASSKDILAGHEQYF. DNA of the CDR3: TGTGCCAGCAGCAAAGATATCCTAGCGGGACACGAGCAGTACTTC.

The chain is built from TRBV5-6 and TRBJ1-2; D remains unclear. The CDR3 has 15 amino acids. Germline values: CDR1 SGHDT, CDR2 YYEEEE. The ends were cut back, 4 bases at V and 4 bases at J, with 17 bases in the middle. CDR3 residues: CASSARHLQIYGYTF. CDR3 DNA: TGTGCCAGCAGCGCCCGACACCTTCAAATCTATGGCTACACCTTC. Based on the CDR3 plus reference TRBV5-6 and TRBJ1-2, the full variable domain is DAGVTQSPTHLIKTRGQQVTLRCSPKSGHDTVSWYQQALGQGPQFIFQYYEEEERQRGNFPDRFSGHQFPNYSSELNVNALLLGDSALYLCASSARHLQIYGYTFGSGTRLTVV.

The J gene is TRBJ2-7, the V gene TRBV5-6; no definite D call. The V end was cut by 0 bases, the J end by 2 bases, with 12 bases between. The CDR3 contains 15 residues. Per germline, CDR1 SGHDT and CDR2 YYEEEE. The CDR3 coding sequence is TGTGCCAGCAGCTTGGCGGCGCGAACAGCCTACGAGCAGTACTTC. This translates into CASSLAARTAYEQYF.

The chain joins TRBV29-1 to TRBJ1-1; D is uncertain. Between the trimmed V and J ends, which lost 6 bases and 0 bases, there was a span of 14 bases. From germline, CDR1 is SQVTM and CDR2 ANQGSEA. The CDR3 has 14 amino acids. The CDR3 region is CSVEKRSMNTEAFF. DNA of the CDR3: TGCAGCGTAGAAAAAAGAAGCATGAACACTGAAGCTTTCTTT.

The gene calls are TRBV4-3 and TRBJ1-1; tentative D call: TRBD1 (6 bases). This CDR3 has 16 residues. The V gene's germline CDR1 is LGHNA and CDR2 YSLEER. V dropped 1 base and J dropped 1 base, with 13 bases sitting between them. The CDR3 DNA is TGCGCCAGCAGCCAAGTATCCGGGGGGCCGAACACTGAAGCTTTCTTT. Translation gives CASSQVSGGPNTEAFF.

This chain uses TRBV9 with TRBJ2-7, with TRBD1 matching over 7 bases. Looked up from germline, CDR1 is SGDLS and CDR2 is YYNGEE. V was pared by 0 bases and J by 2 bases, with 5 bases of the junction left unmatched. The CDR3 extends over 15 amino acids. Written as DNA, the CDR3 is TGTGCCAGCAGCGTAGGACAGGGAAACCCCTACGAGCAGTACTTC. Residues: CASSVGQGNPYEQYF.

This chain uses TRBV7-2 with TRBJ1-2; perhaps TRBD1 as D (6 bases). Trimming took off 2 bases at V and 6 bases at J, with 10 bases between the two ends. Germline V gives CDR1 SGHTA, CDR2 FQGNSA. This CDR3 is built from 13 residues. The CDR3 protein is CASSLSGVHGYTF. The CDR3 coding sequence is TGTGCCAGCAGCTTATCAGGGGTGCATGGCTACACCTTC.

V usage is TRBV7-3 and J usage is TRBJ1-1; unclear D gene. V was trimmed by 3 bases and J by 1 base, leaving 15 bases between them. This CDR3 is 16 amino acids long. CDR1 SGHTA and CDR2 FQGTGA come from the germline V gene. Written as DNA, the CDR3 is TGTGCCAGCAGCTTTTTGGTTCCTCTCGGGAACACTGAAGCTTTCTTT. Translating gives CASSFLVPLGNTEAFF.

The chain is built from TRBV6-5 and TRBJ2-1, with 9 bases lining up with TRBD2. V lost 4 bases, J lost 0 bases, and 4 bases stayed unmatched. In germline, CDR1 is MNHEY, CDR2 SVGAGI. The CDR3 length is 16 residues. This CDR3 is CASSLAGGYSYNEQFF. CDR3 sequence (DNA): TGTGCCAGCAGTTTGGCGGGAGGGTACTCCTACAATGAGCAGTTCTTC.

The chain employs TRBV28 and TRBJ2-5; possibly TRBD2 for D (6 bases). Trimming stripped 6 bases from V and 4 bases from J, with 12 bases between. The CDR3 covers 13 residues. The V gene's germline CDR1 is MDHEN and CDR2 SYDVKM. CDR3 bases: TGTGCCAGCAGACTAGCAGTTCCAGAGACCCAGTACTTC. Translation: CASRLAVPETQYF.

The CDR3 loop reads CASSQDPDRDSPLHF. In nucleotides, the CDR3 is TGTGCCAGCAGCCAAGATCCGGACAGGGACTCACCCCTCCACTTT. The gene calls are TRBV3-1 (or the pseudogene TRBV3-2) and TRBJ1-6; 8 positions match TRBD1. CDR1 and CDR2 from the germline V gene are LGHDT and YNNKEL (reference sequence). J lost 10 bases, V lost 0 bases, and 5 bases had no gene match. The CDR3 extends over 15 amino acids.

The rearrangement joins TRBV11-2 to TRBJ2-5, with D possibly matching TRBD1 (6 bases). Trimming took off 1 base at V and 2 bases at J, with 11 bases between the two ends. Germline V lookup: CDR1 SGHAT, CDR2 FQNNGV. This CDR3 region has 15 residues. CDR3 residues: CASSLATGPQETQYF. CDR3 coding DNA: TGTGCCAGCAGCTTAGCCACAGGGCCGCAAGAGACCCAGTACTTC.

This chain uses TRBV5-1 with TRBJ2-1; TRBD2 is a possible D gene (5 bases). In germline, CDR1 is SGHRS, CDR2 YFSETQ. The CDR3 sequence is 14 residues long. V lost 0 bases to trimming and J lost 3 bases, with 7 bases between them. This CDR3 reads CASSLGGIYNEQFF. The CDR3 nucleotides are TGCGCCAGCAGCTTGGGAGGGATCTACAATGAGCAGTTCTTC.

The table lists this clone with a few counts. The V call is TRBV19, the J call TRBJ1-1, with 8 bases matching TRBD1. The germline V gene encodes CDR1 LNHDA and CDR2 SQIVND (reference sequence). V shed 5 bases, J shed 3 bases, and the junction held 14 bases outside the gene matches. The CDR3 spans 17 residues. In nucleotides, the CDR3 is TGTGCCAGTAGTGAGAGAGACAGGGGAGGAGGAGACACTGAAGCTTTCTTT. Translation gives CASSERDRGGGDTEAFF.

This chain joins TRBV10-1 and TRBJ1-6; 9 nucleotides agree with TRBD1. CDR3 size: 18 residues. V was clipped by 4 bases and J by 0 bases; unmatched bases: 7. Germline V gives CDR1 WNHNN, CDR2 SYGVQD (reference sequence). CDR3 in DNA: TGCGCCAGCAGTGGTGGGACAGGGACGAGCTCCTATAATTCACCCCTCCACTTT. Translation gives CASSGGTGTSSYNSPLHF.

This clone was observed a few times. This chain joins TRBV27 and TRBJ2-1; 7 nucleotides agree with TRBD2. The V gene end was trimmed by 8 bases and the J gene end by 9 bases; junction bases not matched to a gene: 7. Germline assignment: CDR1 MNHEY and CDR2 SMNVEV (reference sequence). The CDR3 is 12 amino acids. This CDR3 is CASGSWGGEQFF. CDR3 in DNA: TGTGCCAGCGGGTCTTGGGGGGGTGAGCAGTTCTTC.